This TCR beta chain was identified during a study of blood T cell repertoires in COVID-19. Study summary: The origin of the acute and convalescent COVID-19 samples was the United States, Italy and Spain.

Sequenced by immunoSEQ multiplex PCR; TCRdb stores in-frame clones only, minus some. The sample lists hundreds of thousands of clones; roughly 90% were seen once. CDR1 is MGHRA and CDR2 is YSYEKL in the germline V gene. V shed 1 base and J shed 3 bases, with 8 bases lying between them. This CDR3 is 14 amino acids long. This clonotype was sampled from a woman aged 25-40 years with COVID-19, enrolled during active disease. The chain couples TRBV4-1 to TRBJ2-3; D is ambiguous. Sequenced material: peripheral blood. CDR3: CASSQGPQTDTQYF. The CDR3 DNA sequence: TGCGCCAGCAGCCAAGGGCCTCAGACAGATACGCAGTATTTT.